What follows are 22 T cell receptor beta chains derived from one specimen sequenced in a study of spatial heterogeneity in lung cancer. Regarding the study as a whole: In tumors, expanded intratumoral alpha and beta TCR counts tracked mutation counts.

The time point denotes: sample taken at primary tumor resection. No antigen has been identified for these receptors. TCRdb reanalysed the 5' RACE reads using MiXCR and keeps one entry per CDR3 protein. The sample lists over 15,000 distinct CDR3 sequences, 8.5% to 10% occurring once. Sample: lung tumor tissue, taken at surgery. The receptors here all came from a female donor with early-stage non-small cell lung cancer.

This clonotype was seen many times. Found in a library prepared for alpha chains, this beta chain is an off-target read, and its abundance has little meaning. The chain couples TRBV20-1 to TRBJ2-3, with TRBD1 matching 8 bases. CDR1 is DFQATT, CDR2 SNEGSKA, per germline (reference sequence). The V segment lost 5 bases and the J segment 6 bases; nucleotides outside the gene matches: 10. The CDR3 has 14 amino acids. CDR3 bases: TGCAGTGCTGGACAGGGCACGGGGTCCGATACGCAGTATTTT. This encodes CSAGQGTGSDTQYF.

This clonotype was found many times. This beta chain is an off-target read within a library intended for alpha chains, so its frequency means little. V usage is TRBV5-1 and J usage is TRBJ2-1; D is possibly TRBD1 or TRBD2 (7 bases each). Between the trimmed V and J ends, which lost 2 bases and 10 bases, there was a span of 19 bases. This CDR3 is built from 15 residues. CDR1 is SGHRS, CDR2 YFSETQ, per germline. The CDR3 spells CASSFGQVARGEQFF. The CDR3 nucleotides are TGCGCCAGCAGCTTCGGACAGGTGGCGCGGGGGGAGCAGTTCTTC.

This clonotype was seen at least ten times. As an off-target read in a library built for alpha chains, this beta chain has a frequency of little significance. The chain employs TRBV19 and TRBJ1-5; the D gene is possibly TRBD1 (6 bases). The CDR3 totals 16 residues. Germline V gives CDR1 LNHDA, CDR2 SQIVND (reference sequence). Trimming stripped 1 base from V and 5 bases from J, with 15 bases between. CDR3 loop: CASSIVLQGGHQPQHF. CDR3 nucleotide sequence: TGTGCCAGTAGTATAGTCCTACAGGGCGGACATCAGCCCCAGCATTTT. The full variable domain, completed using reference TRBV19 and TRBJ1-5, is DGGITQSPKYLFRKEGQNVTLSCEQNLNHDAMYWYRQDPGQGLRLIYYSQIVNDFQKGDIAEGYSVSREKKESFPLTVTSAQKNPTAFYLCASSIVLQGGHQPQHFGDGTRLSIL.

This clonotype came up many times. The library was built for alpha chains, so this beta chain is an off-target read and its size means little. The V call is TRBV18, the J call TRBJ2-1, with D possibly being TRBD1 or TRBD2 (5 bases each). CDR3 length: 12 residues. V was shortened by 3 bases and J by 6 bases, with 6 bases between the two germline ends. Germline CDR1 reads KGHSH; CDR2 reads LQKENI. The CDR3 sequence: CASSPGTNEQFF. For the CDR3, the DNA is TGTGCCAGCTCACCCGGGACCAATGAGCAGTTCTTC. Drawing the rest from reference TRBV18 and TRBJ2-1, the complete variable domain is NAGVMQNPRHLVRRRGQEARLRCSPMKGHSHVYWYRQLPEEGLKFMVYLQKENIIDESGMPKERFSAEFPKEGPSILRIQQVVRGDSAAYFCASSPGTNEQFFGPGTRLTVL.

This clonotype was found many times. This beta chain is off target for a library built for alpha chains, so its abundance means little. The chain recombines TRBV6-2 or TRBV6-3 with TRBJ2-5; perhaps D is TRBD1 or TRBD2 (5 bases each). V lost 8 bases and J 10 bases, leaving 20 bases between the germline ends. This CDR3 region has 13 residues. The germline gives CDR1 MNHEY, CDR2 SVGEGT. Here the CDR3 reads CASLGRGVLVQYF. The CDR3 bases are TGTGCCAGCCTAGGCAGAGGGGTCCTAGTCCAGTACTTC.

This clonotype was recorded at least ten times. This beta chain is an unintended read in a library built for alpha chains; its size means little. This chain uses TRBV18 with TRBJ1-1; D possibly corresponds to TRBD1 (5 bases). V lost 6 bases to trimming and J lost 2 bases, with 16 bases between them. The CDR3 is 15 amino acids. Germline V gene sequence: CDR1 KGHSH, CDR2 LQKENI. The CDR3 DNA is TGTGCCAGCTCTCCCAGGGTCGTCCAAAACACTGAAGCTTTCTTT. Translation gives CASSPRVVQNTEAFF.

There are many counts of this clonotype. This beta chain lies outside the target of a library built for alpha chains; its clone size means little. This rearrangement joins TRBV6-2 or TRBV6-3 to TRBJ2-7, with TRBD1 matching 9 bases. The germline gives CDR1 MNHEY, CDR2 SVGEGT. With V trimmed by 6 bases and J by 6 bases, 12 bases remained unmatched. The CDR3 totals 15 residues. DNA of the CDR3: TGTGCCAGCAGACCAGGCGGGACAGGGTCTTCCGAGCAGTACTTC. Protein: CASRPGGTGSSEQYF.

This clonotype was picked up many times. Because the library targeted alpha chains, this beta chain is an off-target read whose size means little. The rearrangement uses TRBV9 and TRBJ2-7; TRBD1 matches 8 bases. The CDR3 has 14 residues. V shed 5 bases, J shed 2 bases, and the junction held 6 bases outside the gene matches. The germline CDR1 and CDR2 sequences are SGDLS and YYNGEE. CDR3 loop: CASSGTDRAYEQYF. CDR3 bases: TGTGCCAGCAGTGGGACGGACAGGGCCTACGAGCAGTACTTC.

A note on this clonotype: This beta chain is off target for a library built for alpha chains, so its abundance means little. CDR3 amino acids: CASSSQASSGGAPYEQYF. As DNA, the CDR3 is TGCGCCAGCAGCTCACAGGCGTCTAGCGGGGGGGCCCCCTACGAGCAGTACTTC. The V call is TRBV5-1, the J call TRBJ2-7; 12 positions agree with TRBD2. The germline gives CDR1 SGHRS, CDR2 YFSETQ. The CDR3 is 18 residues long. V lost 3 bases, J lost 2 bases, and 12 bases stayed unmatched. The whole variable domain, remainder taken from reference TRBV5-1 and TRBJ2-7, is KAGVTQTPRYLIKTRGQQVTLSCSPISGHRSVSWYQQTPGQGLQFLFEYFSETQRNKGNFPGRFSGRQFSNSRSEMNVSTLELGDSALYLCASSSQASSGGAPYEQYFGPGTRLTVT.

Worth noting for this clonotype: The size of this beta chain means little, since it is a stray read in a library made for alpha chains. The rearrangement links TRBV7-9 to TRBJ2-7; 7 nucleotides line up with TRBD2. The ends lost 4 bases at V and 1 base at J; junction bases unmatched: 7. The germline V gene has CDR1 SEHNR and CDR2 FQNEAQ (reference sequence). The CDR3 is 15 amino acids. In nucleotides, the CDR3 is TGTGCCAGCAGCTCCGGGCGGGGGTTTTCCTACGAGCAGTACTTC. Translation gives CASSSGRGFSYEQYF.

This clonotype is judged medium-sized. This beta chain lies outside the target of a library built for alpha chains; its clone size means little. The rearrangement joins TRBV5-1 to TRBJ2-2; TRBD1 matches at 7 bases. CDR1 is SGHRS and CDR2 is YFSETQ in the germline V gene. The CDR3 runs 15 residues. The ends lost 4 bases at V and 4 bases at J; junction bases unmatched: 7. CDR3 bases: TGCGCCAGCAGCGGGTCGACAGGGTCCACCGGGGAGCTGTTTTTT. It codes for CASSGSTGSTGELFF.

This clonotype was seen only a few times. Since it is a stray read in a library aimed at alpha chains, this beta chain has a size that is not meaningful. The DNA for the CDR3 is TGTGCCAGCAGCGGTTCCCTTAATGGTCAGCCCCAGCATTTT. This encodes CASSGSLNGQPQHF. V is TRBV5-6 and J is TRBJ1-5; D is unclear. In germline, CDR1 is SGHDT, CDR2 YYEEEE. The CDR3 runs 14 residues. V lost 4 bases and J lost 6, with 14 bases in between.

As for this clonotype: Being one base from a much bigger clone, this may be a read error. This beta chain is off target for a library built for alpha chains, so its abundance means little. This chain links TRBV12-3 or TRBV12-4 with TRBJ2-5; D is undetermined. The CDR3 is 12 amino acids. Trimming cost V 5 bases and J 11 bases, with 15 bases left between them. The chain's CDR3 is CASSDNRHPQYF. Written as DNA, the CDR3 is TGTGCCAGCAGTGACAACAGACACCCGCAGTACTTC.

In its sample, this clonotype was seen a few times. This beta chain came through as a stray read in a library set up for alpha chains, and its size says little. This CDR3 reads CASSLGVGKTDTQYF. The CDR3 DNA follows: TGTGCCAGCAGCTTAGGGGTGGGGAAGACAGATACGCAGTATTTT. V is TRBV7-8 and J is TRBJ2-3, with D uncertain. Germline loops: CDR1 SGHVS, CDR2 FQNEAQ. This CDR3 spans 15 amino acids. V lost 1 base to trimming and J lost 3 bases, with 11 bases between them.

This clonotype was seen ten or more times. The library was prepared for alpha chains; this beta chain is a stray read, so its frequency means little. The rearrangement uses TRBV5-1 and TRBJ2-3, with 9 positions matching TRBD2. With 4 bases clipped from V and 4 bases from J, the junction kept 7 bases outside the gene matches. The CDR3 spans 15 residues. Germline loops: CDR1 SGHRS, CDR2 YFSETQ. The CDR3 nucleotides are TGCGCCAGCAGCCAACAGGGACTAGCCCCAGATACGCAGTATTTT. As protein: CASSQQGLAPDTQYF.

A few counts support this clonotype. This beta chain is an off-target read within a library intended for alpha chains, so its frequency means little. The CDR3 bases are TGTGCCAGCAGTGAAGGACCTAGCGGGGGGGCCCAGGAGACCCAGTACTTC. It is translated as CASSEGPSGGAQETQYF. The rearrangement uses TRBV2 and TRBJ2-5; 12 bases agree with TRBD2. In germline, CDR1 is SNHLY, CDR2 FYNNEI. The junction had 8 bases not matched to a gene; V was cut back by 1 base and J by 5 bases. The CDR3 has 17 residues.

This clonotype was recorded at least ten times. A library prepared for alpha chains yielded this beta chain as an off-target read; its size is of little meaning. The CDR3 DNA sequence: TGTGCCAGTCAAGTTTGGACTAGCTACGAGCAGTACTTC. Translation gives CASQVWTSYEQYF. The chain couples TRBV6-1 to TRBJ2-7; 7 nucleotides line up with TRBD2. The CDR3 extends over 13 amino acids. J gave up 3 bases and V 9 bases, and 8 bases lay outside the gene matches. Germline assignment: CDR1 MNHNS and CDR2 SASEGT.

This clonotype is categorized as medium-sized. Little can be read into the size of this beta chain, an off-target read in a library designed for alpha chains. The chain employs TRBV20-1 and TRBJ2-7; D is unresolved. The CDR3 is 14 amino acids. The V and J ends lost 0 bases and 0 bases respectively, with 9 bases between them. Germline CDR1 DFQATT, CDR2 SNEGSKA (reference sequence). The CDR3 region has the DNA TGCAGTGCTAGAGAGTCTCCGAGCTCCTACGAGCAGTACTTC. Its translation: CSARESPSSYEQYF.

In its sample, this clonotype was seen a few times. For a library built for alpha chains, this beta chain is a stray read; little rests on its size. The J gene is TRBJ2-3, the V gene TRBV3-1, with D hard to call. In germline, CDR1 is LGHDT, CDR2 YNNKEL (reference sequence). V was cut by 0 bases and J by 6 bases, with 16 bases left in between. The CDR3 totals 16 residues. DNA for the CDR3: TGTGCCAGCAGCCAAGATAGGGCTAGAATTCCCGATACGCAGTATTTT. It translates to CASSQDRARIPDTQYF.

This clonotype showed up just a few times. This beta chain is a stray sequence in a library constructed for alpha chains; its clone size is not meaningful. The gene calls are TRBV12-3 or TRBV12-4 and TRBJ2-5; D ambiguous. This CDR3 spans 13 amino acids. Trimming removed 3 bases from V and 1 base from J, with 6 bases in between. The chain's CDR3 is CASSFHSQETQYF. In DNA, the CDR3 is TGTGCCAGCAGTTTCCACAGCCAAGAGACCCAGTACTTC.

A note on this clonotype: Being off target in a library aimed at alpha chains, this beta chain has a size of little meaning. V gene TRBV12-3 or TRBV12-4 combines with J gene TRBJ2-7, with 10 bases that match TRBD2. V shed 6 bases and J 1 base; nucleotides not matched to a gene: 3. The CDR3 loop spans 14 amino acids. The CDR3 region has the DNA TGTGCCAGCAGCCATAGCGGGGGGTCCTACGAGCAGTACTTC. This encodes CASSHSGGSYEQYF.

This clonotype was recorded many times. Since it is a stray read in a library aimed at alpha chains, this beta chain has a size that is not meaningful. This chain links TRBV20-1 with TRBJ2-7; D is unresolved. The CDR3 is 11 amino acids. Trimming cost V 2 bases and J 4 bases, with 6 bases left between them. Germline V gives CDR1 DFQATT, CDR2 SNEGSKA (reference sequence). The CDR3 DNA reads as TGCAGTGCTAGACAGCTTTACGAGCAGTACTTC. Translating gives CSARQLYEQYF.